These 20 T cell receptor beta chains came from one sample sequenced in a study of T cells in Graves' hyperthyroidism and ophthalmopathy. Amplification of TCR beta CDR3 regions was performed using RNA transcripts as template. A first-round RT-PCR of the TCR CDR3 used the HTBI primer set. TCRdb passed the multiplex PCR reads through MiXCR, listing each CDR3 protein once. The sample has about 260,000 distinct CDR3 sequences, roughly 22% seen once. The material sequenced was blood. These receptors all stem from a man between 25 and 39 years old with Graves' ophthalmopathy.

This chain links TRBV5-8 with TRBJ2-5, with 10 bases matching TRBD2. Germline CDR1 reads SGHTS; CDR2 reads YDEGEE. V shed 4 bases and J 5 bases; nucleotides not matched to a gene: 11. This CDR3 is built from 16 residues. CDR3 protein: CASSEGLALVGETQYF. CDR3 bases: TGTGCCAGCAGCGAGGGACTAGCGCTGGTCGGGGAGACCCAGTACTTC.

There are many counts of this clonotype. The rearrangement joins TRBV7-9 to TRBJ2-7; D possibly corresponds to TRBD2 (6 bases). The CDR3 has 14 amino acids. Germline-derived CDR1 and CDR2 are SEHNR and FQNEAQ (reference sequence). Trimming stripped 5 bases from V and 0 bases from J, with 11 bases between. CDR3 loop: CASSPSAASYEQYF. As DNA, the CDR3 is TGTGCCAGCAGCCCTAGCGCTGCCTCCTACGAGCAGTACTTC. The whole variable domain, filled in from reference TRBV7-9 and TRBJ2-7, reads DTGVSQNPRHKITKRGQNVTFRCDPISEHNRLYWYRQTLGQGPEFLTYFQNEAQLEKSRLLSDRFSAERPKGSFSTLEIQRTEQGDSAMYLCASSPSAASYEQYFGPGTRLTVT.

This chain connects TRBV18 to TRBJ1-3; D not resolved. The V gene's germline CDR1 is KGHSH and CDR2 LQKENI. Trimming stripped 1 base from V and 4 bases from J, with 11 bases between. The CDR3 covers 15 residues. CDR3 sequence (DNA): TGTGCCAGCTCACCACTCGACGCGGTCGGAAACACCATATATTTT. Its protein is CASSPLDAVGNTIYF.

The table lists this clonotype with a few counts. This chain uses TRBV27 with TRBJ2-1, with 9 bases matching TRBD2. Per the germline V gene, CDR1 is MNHEY and CDR2 is SMNVEV (reference sequence). J lost 0 bases, V lost 6 bases, and 9 bases had no gene match. The CDR3 sequence is 17 residues long. The CDR3 DNA reads TGTGCCAGCAGGCCAGCGGGAGGATTCCGCTCCTACAATGAGCAGTTCTTC. Translated, it gives CASRPAGGFRSYNEQFF.

V gene TRBV5-8 combines with J gene TRBJ2-1; TRBD1 agrees at 9 bases. The CDR3 contains 17 residues. The V gene end was trimmed by 3 bases and the J gene end by 5 bases; junction bases not matched to a gene: 12. Germline loops: CDR1 SGHTS, CDR2 YDEGEE. In DNA, the CDR3 is TGTGCCAGCAGCTCCGGGACAGGGAGTGACCGTAACAATGAGCAGTTCTTC. Amino acid sequence: CASSSGTGSDRNNEQFF.

This clonotype appeared many times. This rearrangement joins TRBV12-3 or TRBV12-4 to TRBJ2-3, with 9 bases fitting TRBD1. V trimming: 6 bases; J trimming: 4 bases; junction bases outside the gene matches: 8. The CDR3 sequence is 15 residues long. The CDR3 nucleotides are TGTGCCAGCAGACTCATAGGACAGGGGTCAGATACGCAGTATTTT. Translating gives CASRLIGQGSDTQYF.

The J gene is TRBJ1-6, the V gene TRBV20-1, with 8 bases aligning to TRBD1. The CDR3 has 14 residues. Germline V gives CDR1 DFQATT, CDR2 SNEGSKA (reference sequence). J lost 7 bases, V lost 5 bases, and 7 bases had no gene match. The CDR3 sequence: CSAATGEGNSPLHF. The CDR3 DNA is TGCAGTGCTGCGACAGGGGAAGGGAATTCACCCCTCCACTTT.

A remark on this clonotype: This clone may be a read error of a much larger clone one base away. The chain combines TRBV12-3 or TRBV12-4 with TRBJ1-1, with no clear D. CDR3 length: 12 residues. The CDR3 DNA reads as TGTACCAGCAGACGAACGAACACTGAAGCTTTCTTT. Translation: CTSRRTNTEAFF.

V and J are TRBV19 and TRBJ2-7; D ambiguous. V lost 5 bases, J lost 6 bases, and 20 bases lay in between. Germline V gene lookup returns CDR1 LNHDA and CDR2 SQIVND (reference sequence). CDR3 length: 15 residues. CDR3 loop: CASSPSGLKTGEQYF. The CDR3 coding sequence is TGTGCCAGTAGTCCATCGGGCCTCAAAACGGGCGAGCAGTACTTC.

The genes are TRBV20-1 and TRBJ1-2; 8 bases line up with TRBD1. Losses at the gene ends were 3 bases for V and 2 bases for J; bases not matched to a gene: 2. Germline V gives CDR1 DFQATT, CDR2 SNEGSKA (reference sequence). The CDR3 consists of 13 residues. CDR3 protein: CSASDRGNYGYTF. The CDR3 nucleotides are TGCAGTGCTAGTGACAGGGGCAACTATGGCTACACCTTC.

This clonotype was seen many times. This rearrangement joins TRBV3-1 to TRBJ2-2; D is undetermined. Trimming cost V 1 base and J 1 base, with 4 bases left between them. The CDR3 has 14 residues. Per the germline V gene, CDR1 is LGHDT and CDR2 is YNNKEL (reference sequence). The DNA for the CDR3 is TGTGCCAGCAGCCAAGGCTGGAACACCGGGGAGCTGTTTTTT. Protein sequence: CASSQGWNTGELFF.

The genes are TRBV30 and TRBJ2-2; D gene unclear. Germline V gene lookup returns CDR1 GTSNPN and CDR2 SVGIG (reference sequence). This CDR3 is 11 amino acids long. Trimming stripped 3 bases from V and 9 bases from J, with 8 bases between. In DNA, the CDR3 is TGTGCCTGGAGACAGCCCCGGGAGCTGTTTTTT. This gives the protein CAWRQPRELFF.

This clonotype was detected a few times. The CDR3 sequence: CSVLTQTSAYEQYF. The CDR3 DNA is TGCAGTGTCCTTACCCAGACTAGCGCCTACGAGCAGTACTTC. This chain links TRBV20-1 with TRBJ2-7; 8 nucleotides align to TRBD2. Losses at the gene ends were 7 bases for V and 2 bases for J; bases not matched to a gene: 10. Germline values: CDR1 DFQATT, CDR2 SNEGSKA (reference sequence). The length of the CDR3 is 14 residues.

CDR3 in DNA: TGTGCCAGCAGCCAGCCCCTGGGACGGGTAGTATCCTACAATGAGCAGTTCTTC. This codes for CASSQPLGRVVSYNEQFF. The chain uses TRBV7-8 and TRBJ2-1; D tentatively fits TRBD1 or TRBD2 (5 bases each). CDR1 is SGHVS, CDR2 FQNEAQ, per germline. This CDR3 comprises 18 residues. Trimming pared 5 bases from V and 1 base from J, leaving 21 bases between.

J is TRBJ1-2 and V is TRBV6-1, with 8 bases aligning to TRBD1. The V and J ends lost 5 bases and 2 bases, in that order; junction bases with no gene match: 10. CDR1 MNHNS and CDR2 SASEGT come from the germline V gene. The CDR3 runs to 16 residues. The CDR3, as DNA: TGTGCCAGCAGTTACACATACGGACAGGGAAACTATGGCTACACCTTC. It yields the protein CASSYTYGQGNYGYTF.

In its sample, this clonotype was seen a few times. This chain links TRBV12-3 or TRBV12-4 with TRBJ2-2; 8 bases agree with TRBD1. This CDR3 is built from 16 residues. Trimming removed 0 bases from V and 7 bases from J; junction bases left unmatched: 7. The DNA for the CDR3 is TGTGCCAGCAGTTTAGCGCTCAGGGGGCAGGGCGGGGAGCTGTTTTTT. This encodes CASSLALRGQGGELFF.

The chain couples TRBV12-3 or TRBV12-4 to TRBJ2-5, with D possibly being TRBD2 (6 bases). V was clipped by 7 bases and J by 3 bases, with 12 bases between them. The CDR3 consists of 13 residues. The CDR3 DNA reads as TGTGCCAGCACGGGCTGGAGGGAAGAGACCCAGTACTTC. As protein: CASTGWREETQYF.

This chain uses TRBV3-1 with TRBJ1-6; D uncertain. The V gene's germline CDR1 is LGHDT and CDR2 YNNKEL (reference sequence). The V gene lost 4 bases and the J gene lost 5 bases, with 15 bases spanning the gap. The CDR3 spans 16 residues. The DNA of the CDR3 is TGTGCCAGCAGCCCCCCGCCGAGTGCTAATAATTCACCCCTCCACTTT. This encodes CASSPPPSANNSPLHF. The whole variable domain, filled in from reference TRBV3-1 and TRBJ1-6, reads DTAVSQTPKYLVTQMGNDKSIKCEQNLGHDTMYWYKQDSKKFLKIMFSYNNKELIINETVPNRFSPKSPDKAHLNLHINSLELGDSAVYFCASSPPPSANNSPLHFGNGTRLTVT.

This clonotype was counted only a few times. This chain connects TRBV7-9 to TRBJ1-2; no clear D. Per germline, CDR1 SEHNR and CDR2 FQNEAQ (reference sequence). Trimming took 7 bases from V and 2 from J, leaving 8 bases between them. The CDR3 sequence is 12 residues long. The CDR3 DNA sequence: TGTGCCAGCAACGGAGGGAACTATGGCTACACCTTC. Translation: CASNGGNYGYTF.

This clonotype has just one count. V and J are TRBV7-6 and TRBJ1-5, with D unresolved. V was cut by 5 bases and J by 2 bases, with 10 bases left in between. The CDR3 runs to 14 residues. Germline V gene data show CDR1 as SGHVS and CDR2 as FNYEAQ. CDR3 region: CASSTQAGNQPQHF. For the CDR3, the DNA is TGTGCCAGCAGCACACAAGCCGGCAATCAGCCCCAGCATTTT.